This TCR beta chain was profiled in a study of a mutant IDH1 vaccine in newly diagnosed glioma. Across the study: Vaccination followed radiotherapy alone by 4-6 weeks, or accompanied temozolomide cycles. Receipt of radiotherapy, temozolomide, or both preceded the study, and most received both. Study-level points and caveats: Pseudoprogression appears to have had no connection to changes in top peripheral T cell clonotypes.

From germline, CDR1 is MGHRA and CDR2 YSYEKL. The CDR3 covers 15 residues. Trimming cost V 0 bases and J 0 bases, with 8 bases left between them. Noted time point: week 11, during vaccination. Vaccination used 300 ug of mutant IDH1 20-mer peptide per dose, with topical imiquimod. Assay used: immunoSEQ multiplex PCR; TCRdb lists only in-frame clones, some missing. Counted here are around 66,000 clones, 80% occurring once; the ten biggest clones make up roughly 5.7%. As to this clone: As yet, its antigen is unknown.

The V call is TRBV4-1, the J call TRBJ1-1, with D perhaps matching TRBD1 (5 bases). The specimen was PBMCs, collected from a glioma patient whose treatment included an IDH1 peptide vaccine. This sequence originates from a man aged 50-59 years with glioma. In DNA, the CDR3 is TGCGCCAGCAGCCAAGACCAGGGAATGAACACTGAAGCTTTCTTT. This codes for CASSQDQGMNTEAFF.